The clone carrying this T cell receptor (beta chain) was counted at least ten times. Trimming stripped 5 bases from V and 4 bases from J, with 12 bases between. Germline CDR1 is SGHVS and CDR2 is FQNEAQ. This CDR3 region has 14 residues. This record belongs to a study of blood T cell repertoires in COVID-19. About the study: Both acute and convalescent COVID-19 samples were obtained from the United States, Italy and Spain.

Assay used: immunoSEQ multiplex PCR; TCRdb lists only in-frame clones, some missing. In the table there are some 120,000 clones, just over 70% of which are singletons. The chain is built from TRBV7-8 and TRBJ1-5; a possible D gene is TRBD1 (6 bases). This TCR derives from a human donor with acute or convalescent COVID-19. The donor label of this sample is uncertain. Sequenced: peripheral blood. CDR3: CASSPQGTNQPQHF. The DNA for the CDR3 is TGTGCCAGCAGCCCTCAGGGGACGAATCAGCCCCAGCATTTT. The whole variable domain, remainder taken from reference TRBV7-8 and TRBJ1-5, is GAGVSQSPRYKVAKRGQDVALRCDPISGHVSLFWYQQALGQGPEFLTYFQNEAQLDKSGLPSDRFFAERPEGSVSTLKIQRTQQEDSAVYLCASSPQGTNQPQHFGDGTRLSIL.